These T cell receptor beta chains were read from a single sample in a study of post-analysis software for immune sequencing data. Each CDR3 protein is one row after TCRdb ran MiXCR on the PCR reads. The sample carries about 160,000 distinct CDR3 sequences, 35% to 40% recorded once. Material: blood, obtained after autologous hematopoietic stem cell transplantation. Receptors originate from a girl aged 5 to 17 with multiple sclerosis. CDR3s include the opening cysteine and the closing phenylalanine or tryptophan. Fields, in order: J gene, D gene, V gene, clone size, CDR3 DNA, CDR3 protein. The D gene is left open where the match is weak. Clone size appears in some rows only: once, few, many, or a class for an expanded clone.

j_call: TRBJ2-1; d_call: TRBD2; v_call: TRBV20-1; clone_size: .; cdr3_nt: TGCAGTGCTCAGACTAGCGGGAGATCTAGTGAGCAGTTCTTC; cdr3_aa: CSAQTSGRSSEQFF
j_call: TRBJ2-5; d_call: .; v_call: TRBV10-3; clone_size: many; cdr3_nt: TGTGCCATCAGTGACCCCGGAGGCCAAGAGACCCAGTACTTC; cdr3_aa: CAISDPGGQETQYF
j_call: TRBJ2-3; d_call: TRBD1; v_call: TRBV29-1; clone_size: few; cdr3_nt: TGCAGCGTGGTTCCCGGGACAGGATTAAAGACAGATACGCAGTATTTT; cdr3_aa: CSVVPGTGLKTDTQYF
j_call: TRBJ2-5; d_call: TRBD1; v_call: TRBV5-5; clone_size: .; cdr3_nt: TGTGCCAGCAGCCTATCACAGGGGATATTCCTAGAGACCCAGTACTTC; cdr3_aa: CASSLSQGIFLETQYF
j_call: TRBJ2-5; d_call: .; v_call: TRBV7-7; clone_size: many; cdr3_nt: TGTGCTAGCAGCTCCGGGACACACCAAGAGACCCAGTACTTC; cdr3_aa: CASSSGTHQETQYF
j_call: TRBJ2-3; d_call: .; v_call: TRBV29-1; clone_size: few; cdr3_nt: TGCAGCGGGGCGGACCGCCGTAGCACAGATACGCAGTATTTT; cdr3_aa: CSGADRRSTDTQYF
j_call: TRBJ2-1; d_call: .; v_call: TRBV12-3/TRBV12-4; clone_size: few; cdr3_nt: TGTGCCAGCAGTAGACGACGCCAGCCCTACAATGAGCAGTTCTTC; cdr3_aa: CASSRRRQPYNEQFF
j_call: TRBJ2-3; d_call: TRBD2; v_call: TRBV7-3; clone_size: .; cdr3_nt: TGTGCCAGCAGCCCCGGTAGCGGGTGGGGAGGCACAGATACGCAGTATTTT; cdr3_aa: CASSPGSGWGGTDTQYF
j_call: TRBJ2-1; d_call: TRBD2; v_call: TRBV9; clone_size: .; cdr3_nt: TGTGCCAGCAGCGGGGGACTACCCGGGGATGAGCAGTTCTTC; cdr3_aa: CASSGGLPGDEQFF
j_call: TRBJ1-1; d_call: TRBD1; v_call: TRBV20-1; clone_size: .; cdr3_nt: TGCAGTGCCGACACAGACAGGGCCACTGAAGCTTTCTTT; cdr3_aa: CSADTDRATEAFF
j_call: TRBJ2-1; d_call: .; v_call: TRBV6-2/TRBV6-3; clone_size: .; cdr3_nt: TGTGCCAGCTCCCCCGGAACATTGAGCTCCTACAATGAGCAGTTCTTC; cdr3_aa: CASSPGTLSSYNEQFF
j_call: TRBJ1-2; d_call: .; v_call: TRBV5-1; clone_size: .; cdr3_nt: TGCGCCAGCAGCCTAGAGGGGTCTGGCGGGTATGGCTACACCTTC; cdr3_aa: CASSLEGSGGYGYTF
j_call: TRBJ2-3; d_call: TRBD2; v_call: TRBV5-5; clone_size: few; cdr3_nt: TGTGCCAGCAGCTTGCTCCCAAGCGGGAGTAGCACAGATACGCAGTATTTT; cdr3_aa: CASSLLPSGSSTDTQYF
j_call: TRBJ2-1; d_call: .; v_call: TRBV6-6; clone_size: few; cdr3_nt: TGTGCCAGCAGCCGCGTCGGCGGACCCTACAATGAGCAGTTCTTC; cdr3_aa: CASSRVGGPYNEQFF
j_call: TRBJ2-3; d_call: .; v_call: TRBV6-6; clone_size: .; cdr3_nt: TGTGCCAGCAGTTCCAAGGACAGTCCACAAAGCACAGATACGCAGTATTTT; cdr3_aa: CASSSKDSPQSTDTQYF
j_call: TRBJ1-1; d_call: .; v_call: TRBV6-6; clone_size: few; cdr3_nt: TGTGCCAGCAGTTACTCGATCGGGGACACTGAAGCTTTCTTT; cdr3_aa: CASSYSIGDTEAFF
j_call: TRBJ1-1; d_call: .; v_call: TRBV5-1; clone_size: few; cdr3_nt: TGCGCCAGCAGCTTTACCGACAATCCGAACACTGAAGCTTTCTTT; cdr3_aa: CASSFTDNPNTEAFF
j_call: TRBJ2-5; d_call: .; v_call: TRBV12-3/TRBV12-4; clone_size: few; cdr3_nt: TGTGCCAGCAGTTCTCTCCGAAGGGCAGAGACCCAGTACTTC; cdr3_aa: CASSSLRRAETQYF
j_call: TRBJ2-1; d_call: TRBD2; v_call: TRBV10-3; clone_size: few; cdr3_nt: TGTGCCATCAGTATCAGTAGCGGGATGTGGGATGAGCAGTTCTTC; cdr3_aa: CAISISSGMWDEQFF
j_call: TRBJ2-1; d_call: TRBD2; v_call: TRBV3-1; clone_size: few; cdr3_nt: TGTGCCAGCAGCAGACGGGCTAGCGGTATCGATGAGCAGTTCTTC; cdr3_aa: CASSRRASGIDEQFF
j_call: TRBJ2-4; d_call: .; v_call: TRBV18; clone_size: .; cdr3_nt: TGTGCCAGCTCACCGACGCAGTTAGCCAAAAACATTCAGTACTTC; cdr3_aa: CASSPTQLAKNIQYF
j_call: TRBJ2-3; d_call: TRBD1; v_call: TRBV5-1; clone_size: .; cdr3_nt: TGCGCCAGCAGCTTGGGGCAGGGGGTTGGCTCATCGCTCCGCACAGATACGCAGTATTTT; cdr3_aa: CASSLGQGVGSSLRTDTQYF
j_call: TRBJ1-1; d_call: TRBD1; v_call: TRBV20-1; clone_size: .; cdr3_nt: TGCAGTGCCTCTTTAAGTCGGACAGGGTATCACACTGAAGCTTTCTTT; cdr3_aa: CSASLSRTGYHTEAFF
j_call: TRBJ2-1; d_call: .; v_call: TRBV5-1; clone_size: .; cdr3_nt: TGCGCCAGCAGCTTGGAGGCAGGGTCCAACAATGAGCAGTTCTTC; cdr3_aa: CASSLEAGSNNEQFF
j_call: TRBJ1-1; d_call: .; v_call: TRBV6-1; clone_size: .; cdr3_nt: TGTGCCAGCAGGGAGGGTAACACTGAAGCTTTCTTT; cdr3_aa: CASREGNTEAFF
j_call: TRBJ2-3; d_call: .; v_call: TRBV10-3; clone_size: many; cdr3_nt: TGTGCCATCAGTGAGTCCGTCGGTGGACGCACAGATACGCAGTATTTT; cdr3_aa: CAISESVGGRTDTQYF
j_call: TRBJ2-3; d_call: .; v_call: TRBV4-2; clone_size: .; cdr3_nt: TGTGCCAGCAGCCAAGATCTAGCGTGGGACACAGATACGCAGTATTTT; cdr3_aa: CASSQDLAWDTDTQYF
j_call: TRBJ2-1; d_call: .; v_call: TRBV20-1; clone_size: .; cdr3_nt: TGCAGTGCTAGAGATCGACACCAAGCGGATCCCCTCTCTGATGAGCAGTTCTTC; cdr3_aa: CSARDRHQADPLSDEQFF
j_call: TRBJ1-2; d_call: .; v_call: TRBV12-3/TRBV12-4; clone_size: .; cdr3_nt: TGTGCCAGCAGGTTTGGCTCAGCTAACTATGGCTACACCTTC; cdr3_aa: CASRFGSANYGYTF
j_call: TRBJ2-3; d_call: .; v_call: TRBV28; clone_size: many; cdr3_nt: TGTGCCAGCAGTCCCACAGGGATTAATACGCAGTATTTT; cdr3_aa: CASSPTGINTQYF
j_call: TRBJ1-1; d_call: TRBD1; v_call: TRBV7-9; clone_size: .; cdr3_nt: TGTGCCAGCAGCGACGGACAGGGGGCGAACACTGAAGCTTTCTTT; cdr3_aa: CASSDGQGANTEAFF
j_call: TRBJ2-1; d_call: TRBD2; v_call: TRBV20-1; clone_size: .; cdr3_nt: TGCAGTGCTAGAGAGGGCGGGGGGGATCACAATGAGCAGTTCTTC; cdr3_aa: CSAREGGGDHNEQFF
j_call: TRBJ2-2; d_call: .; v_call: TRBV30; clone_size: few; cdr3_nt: TGTGCCTGGCAAGGGGGTTACACCGGGGAGCTGTTTTTT; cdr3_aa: CAWQGGYTGELFF
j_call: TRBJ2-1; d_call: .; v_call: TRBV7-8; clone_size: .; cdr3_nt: TGTGCCAGCAGCCCTCGCCTAGCCCAGGAGCGGTCCTACAATGAGCAGTTCTTC; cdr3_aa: CASSPRLAQERSYNEQFF
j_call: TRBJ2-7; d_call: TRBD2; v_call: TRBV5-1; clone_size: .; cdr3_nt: TGCGCCAGCAGCTTGGGGGCCTTTAGCGGGGAGTACGAGCAGTACTTC; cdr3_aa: CASSLGAFSGEYEQYF
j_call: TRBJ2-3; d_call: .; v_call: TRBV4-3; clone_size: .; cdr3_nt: TGCGCCAGCAGCCAAGAAGCAGCGGAGAGCACAGATACGCAGTATTTT; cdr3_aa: CASSQEAAESTDTQYF
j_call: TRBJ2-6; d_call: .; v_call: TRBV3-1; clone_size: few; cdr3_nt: TGTGCCAGCAGCCAAGATCCGGGAGCTGGGGCCAACGTCCTGACTTTC; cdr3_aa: CASSQDPGAGANVLTF
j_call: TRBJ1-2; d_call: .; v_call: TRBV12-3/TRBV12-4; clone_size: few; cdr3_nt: TGTGCCAGCAGTGCAACCCCGGCCCAACACTACACCTTC; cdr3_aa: CASSATPAQHYTF
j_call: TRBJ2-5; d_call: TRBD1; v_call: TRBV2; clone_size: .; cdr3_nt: TGTGCCAGCAGTGTAGGGACAGAACAAGAGACCCAGTACTTC; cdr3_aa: CASSVGTEQETQYF
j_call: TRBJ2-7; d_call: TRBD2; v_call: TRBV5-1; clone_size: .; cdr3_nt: TGCGCCAGCAGCTTGGTAGGACTCTCAGCGGGGTCCTCCTACGAGCAGTACTTC; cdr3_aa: CASSLVGLSAGSSYEQYF
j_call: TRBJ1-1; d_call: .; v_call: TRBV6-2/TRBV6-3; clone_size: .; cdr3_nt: TGTGCCAGCAGTTCTAGAAAGGAGGTGAATGAAGCTTTCTTT; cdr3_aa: CASSSRKEVNEAFF
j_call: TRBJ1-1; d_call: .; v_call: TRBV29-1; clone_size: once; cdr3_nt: TGCAGCGTTGTGGTAGGAGGGCGCCTTGCTTTCTTT; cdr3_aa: CSVVVGGRLAFF
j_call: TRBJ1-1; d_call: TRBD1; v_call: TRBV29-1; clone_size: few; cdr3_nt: TGCAGCGCCCAAGGACAGGGAGCTGAAGCTTTCTTT; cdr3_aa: CSAQGQGAEAFF
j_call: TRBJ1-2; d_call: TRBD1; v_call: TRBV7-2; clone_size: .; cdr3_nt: TGTGCCAGCAGTCTGGACAGGTTCATCTATGGCTGCACCTTC; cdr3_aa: CASSLDRFIYGCTF
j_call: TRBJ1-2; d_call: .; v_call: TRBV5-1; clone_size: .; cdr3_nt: TGCGCCAGCAGACCCCTCAACTATGGCTACACCTTC; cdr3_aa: CASRPLNYGYTF
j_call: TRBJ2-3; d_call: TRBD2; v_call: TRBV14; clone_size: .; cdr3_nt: TGTGCCAGCAGCCAAGTGGCCACCGCGGGAGGAGACACAGATACGCAGTATTTT; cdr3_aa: CASSQVATAGGDTDTQYF
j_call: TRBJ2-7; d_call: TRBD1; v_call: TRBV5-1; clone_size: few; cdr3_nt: TGCGCCAGCGCTGATACAGGGGTGAGTTACGAGCAGTACTTC; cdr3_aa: CASADTGVSYEQYF
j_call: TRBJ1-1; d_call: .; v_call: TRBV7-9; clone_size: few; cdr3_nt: TGTGCCAGCAGCTTTACTGGGGTTTCGACTGAAGCTTTCTTT; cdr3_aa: CASSFTGVSTEAFF
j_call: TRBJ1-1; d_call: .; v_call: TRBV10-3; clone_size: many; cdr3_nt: TGTGCCATCAGTGAGCAGGGGACCACTGAAGCTTTCTTT; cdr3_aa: CAISEQGTTEAFF
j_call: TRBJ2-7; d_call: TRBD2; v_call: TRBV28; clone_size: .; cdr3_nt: TGTGCCAGCAGTCTAAGCGGGAGCGCTCTCCGCGAGCGGTACTTC; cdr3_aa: CASSLSGSALRERYF
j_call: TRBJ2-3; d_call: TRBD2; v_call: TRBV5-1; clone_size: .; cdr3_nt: TGCGCCAGCAGCTTGGCCCTAGCGGGAGCCTCTAGCACAGATACGCAGTATTTT; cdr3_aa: CASSLALAGASSTDTQYF
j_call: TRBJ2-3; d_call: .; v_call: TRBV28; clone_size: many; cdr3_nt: TGTGCCAGCAGTCTAATCACTTCAGGGGAGGATACGCAGTATTTT; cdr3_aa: CASSLITSGEDTQYF
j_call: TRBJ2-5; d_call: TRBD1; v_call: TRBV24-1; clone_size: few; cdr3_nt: TGTGCCACCAGTGAAGGACAGGGGGCGCGAGGGGAGACCCAGTACTTC; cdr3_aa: CATSEGQGARGETQYF